This T cell receptor beta chain was sequenced for a study of T cells in localized non-small cell lung cancer. Of note for this clone: Its specificity is unknown.

The study, taken as a whole, reports: A raised T cell density in blood coincided with lengthier overall survival. There were a median roughly 59 of the top 100 tumor clones appearing in adjacent lung. Uninvolved adjacent lung had higher T cell clonality than tumor and all other tissues. Heterogeneity stays possible, as sequencing covered only one tumor region.

The CDR3 spans 16 residues. V dropped 0 bases and J dropped 7 bases, with 17 bases sitting between them. In germline, CDR1 is SGHRS, CDR2 YFSETQ. Method: immunoSEQ multiplex PCR; TCRdb's copy keeps in-frame clones and lacks some. This sample yields under 50,000 clones, of which around 81% are seen a single time; approximately 17% belongs to the top ten. The chain couples TRBV5-1 to TRBJ2-1; D is uncertain. Sequencing was performed on peripheral blood mononuclear cells, taken before any cancer treatment. This clonotype was sampled from a man aged 40 to 75 with stage III lung adenocarcinoma. The CDR3 here is CASSLGPGVPRNEQFF. The CDR3 DNA reads as TGCGCCAGCAGCTTGGGCCCCGGTGTCCCTAGGAATGAGCAGTTCTTC. Supplemented by reference TRBV5-1 and TRBJ2-1, the full variable domain reads KAGVTQTPRYLIKTRGQQVTLSCSPISGHRSVSWYQQTPGQGLQFLFEYFSETQRNKGNFPGRFSGRQFSNSRSEMNVSTLELGDSALYLCASSLGPGVPRNEQFFGPGTRLTVL.